The present TCR beta chain was sequenced within a study of blood T cell repertoires in COVID-19 (dated by TCRdb to the early 2020s). Regarding the research as a whole: Collaborator samples came from the United States, Italy and Spain and covered acute and convalescent phases of COVID-19. The repertoires were made available in a free public database intended to serve as a resource for research on the immune response to SARS-CoV-2. The dataset comprised deeply sampled blood TCRbeta repertoires from subjects exposed to, actively infected with, or recovered from COVID-19. Sample metadata almost always included a de-identified subject ID, COVID-19 status, age in years and sex. The material from the prospective study consisted of cDNA or gDNA derived from T cells, B-cell-depleted T cells, or PBMCs. The samples were drawn from two sources: the first 160 participants of the ongoing ImmuneRACE study, and fewer than 1,500 subjects contributed by 6 global collaborators. HLA class I and class II types, where available, came from metadata supplied by the sample provider rather than from assay-based typing. Results the study describes overall, beyond this receptor: The amount of clinical and demographic metadata varied by source and participant and was provided uncurated.

V and J lose 1 base and 2 bases, and a span of 8 bases separates them. The CDR3 sequence holds 14 residues, the cysteine and phenylalanine included. Here the CDR3 DNA is all that survives: 42 bases in frame from base 1. From a lookup of the germline V gene, CDR1 and CDR2 are SNHLY and FYNNEI. TCRbeta CDR3 regions were amplified from genomic DNA by means of the immunoSEQ Assay, a bias-controlled multiplex PCR. Per the original workflow: The number of nucleated cells in each sample was estimated from the amplification of reference gene primers within the assay. To quantify the absolute abundance of each unique TCRbeta CDR3 rearrangement, sequence reads were collapsed and filtered. For each sample, productive Simpson clonality was calculated as the square root of Simpson's diversity index across productive rearrangements. This is the immuneACCESS table as TCRdb keeps it, with only in-frame sequences that have V and J called. A part of the clones is gone; compared with another copy, unresolved V genes explain less than half, and the rest is unexplained. That table is the source of V, J and clone size, and D and trimming were worked out from the DNA. The sample data list under 200,000 clones, and approximately 86% of these were observed just once. Roughly 3.3% of the sample lies in the top ten.

This clone occurred once. Its antigen target is currently unknown. One base away there is no much larger clone; base qualities are not given. The collaborating institutions used their own protocols to collect whole blood in K2EDTA tubes. Collaborator samples were shipped for TCRbeta analysis as frozen whole blood, isolated PBMCs, or DNA extracted from either sample type. The sequence derives from a man between 65 and 85 years old with acute or convalescent COVID-19. The sample taken for sequencing was peripheral blood. Here the chain combines TRBV2 and TRBJ1-1; there is no confident call for the D gene. The DNA sequence is as follows: TGTGCCAGCAGTGAAGGGCCAGAAAACACTGAAGCTTTCTTT. Its product reads: CASSEGPENTEAFF.